Sequencing of this T cell receptor beta chain was carried out in a study of beta chain features in type 1 diabetes. Findings of the study overall: There was a moderate but significant shortening of TCRB CDR3s in all four CD4+ subsets of Type 1 diabetes patients.

The germline CDR1 and CDR2 sequences are MGHRA and YSYEKL. V shed 3 bases, J shed 0 bases, and the junction held 9 bases outside the gene matches. This CDR3 has 18 residues. The sample holds a few counts of this clone. As yet, its antigen is unknown. The isolated RNA, all of it, was reverse transcribed, so expressed TCRB transcripts were what got sequenced. Naive, central memory and regulatory T cell samples yielded about 3.9 million reads on average. Clones were read by immunoSEQ multiplex PCR, and TCRdb kept only the in-frame ones, dropping some. Seen here are roughly 340,000 clones, around an eighth observed once, and the top ten hold nearly 0.015%.

The chain joins TRBV4-1 to TRBJ2-3; 10 nucleotides align to TRBD2. Input material: naive CD4+ T cells from blood. This clonotype was sampled from a young woman with type 1 diabetes. DNA of the CDR3: TGCGCCAGCAGCCACGGGCTAGCGGGAGCCGCTAGCACAGATACGCAGTATTTT. It encodes CASSHGLAGAASTDTQYF.